This TCR beta chain is drawn from a study of CD8 T cells in Susac syndrome. The CDR3 covers 15 residues. Germline values: CDR1 DFQATT, CDR2 SNEGSKA (reference sequence). Trimming removed 0 bases from V and 4 bases from J; junction bases left unmatched: 7. RNA amounts of roughly 0.5 to 1 ug underwent reverse transcription with random hexamers. immunoSEQ multiplex PCR amplified TCR beta CDR3 across 54 Vbeta, 13 Jbeta. TCRdb used MiXCR to reprocess the immunoSEQ multiplex PCR reads, holding one entry per CDR3 protein. The sample lists some 100,000 distinct CDR3 sequences, approximately 93% occurring once. TCR beta was sequenced from blood CD8+ and CD4+ T cells. TEMRA cells were FACS-enriched, and CD8+ and CD4+ T cells were isolated negatively.

The chain employs TRBV20-1 and TRBJ2-7; TRBD2 matches 9 bases. Sequenced material: CD4+ T cells from PBMCs. The sequence came from a human donor with multiple sclerosis. DNA for the CDR3: TGCAGTGCTAGAGAAGGCGGGGGGGCAGGGTACGAGCAGTACTTC. Its translation is CSAREGGGAGYEQYF.